Sequencing of this T cell receptor beta chain was carried out in a study of T cell responses to AZD1222 COVID-19 vaccine. Study as a whole: Pooling was applied to second doses at about 4 or about 12 weeks. Study conclusions and caveats: Among the donors, most were white British and more were female, and clonal diversity was possibly underestimated.

The V segment lost 3 bases and the J segment 2 bases; nucleotides outside the gene matches: 4. There are 15 residues in the CDR3. Germline CDR1 and CDR2: KGHSH and LQKENI. Remarks on this clone: Antigen: not known.

Only in-frame clones appear in the TCRdb table, and some are missing; sequencing was by immunoSEQ multiplex PCR. This sample has under 110,000 clones, with roughly 87% found just once. This material consisted of peripheral blood, taken on day 0 of AZD1222 vaccination. The sequence derives from an adult in good health. The chain uses TRBV18 and TRBJ1-5; 7 bases are a match to TRBD1. The CDR3 loop reads CASSPPGTGNQPQHF. In DNA, the CDR3 is TGTGCCAGCTCACCGCCCGGGACAGGCAATCAGCCCCAGCATTTT.